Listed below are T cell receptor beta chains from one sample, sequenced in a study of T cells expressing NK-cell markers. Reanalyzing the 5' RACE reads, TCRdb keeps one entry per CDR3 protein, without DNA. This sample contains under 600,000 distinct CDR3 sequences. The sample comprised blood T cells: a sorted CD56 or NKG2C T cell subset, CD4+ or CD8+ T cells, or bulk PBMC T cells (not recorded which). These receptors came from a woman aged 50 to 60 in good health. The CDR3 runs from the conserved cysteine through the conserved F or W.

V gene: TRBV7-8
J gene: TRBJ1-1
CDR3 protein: CASSPWTGEPRAFF

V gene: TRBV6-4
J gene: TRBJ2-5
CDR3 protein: CARKPYRGGETQYF

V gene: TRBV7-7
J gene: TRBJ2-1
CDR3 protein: CASSPGPENNEQFF

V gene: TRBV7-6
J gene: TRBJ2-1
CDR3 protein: CASSHPRNEQFF

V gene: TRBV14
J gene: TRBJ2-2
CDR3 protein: CASSQDDWDYPTGELFF

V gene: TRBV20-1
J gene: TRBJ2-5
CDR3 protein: CSALLAASYQETQYF

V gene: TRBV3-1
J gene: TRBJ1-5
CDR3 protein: CASSHGRGNQPQHF

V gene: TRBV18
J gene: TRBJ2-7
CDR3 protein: CASSPGLARNEQYF

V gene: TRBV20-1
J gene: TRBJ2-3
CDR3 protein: CSARGIDVREGRTDTQYF

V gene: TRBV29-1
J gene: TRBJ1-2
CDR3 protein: CSVRDTQGYTF

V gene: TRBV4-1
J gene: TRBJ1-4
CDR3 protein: CASSQDRGTFAKLNEKLFF

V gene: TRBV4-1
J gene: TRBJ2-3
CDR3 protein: CASSQDFRAGSTVTDTQYF

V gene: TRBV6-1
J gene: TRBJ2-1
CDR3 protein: CASSSRPRGLRNEQFF

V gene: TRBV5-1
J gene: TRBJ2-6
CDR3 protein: CASSGRAGVSLSGANVLTF

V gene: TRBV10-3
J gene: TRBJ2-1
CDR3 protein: CAIRSRSGSSYNEQFF

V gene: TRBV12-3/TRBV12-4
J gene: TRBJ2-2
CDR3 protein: CASRYRDLITSADTGELFF

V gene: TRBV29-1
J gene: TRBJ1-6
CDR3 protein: CSVGSGVWNSPLHF

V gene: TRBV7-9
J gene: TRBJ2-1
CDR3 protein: CASTVVAVSNEQFF

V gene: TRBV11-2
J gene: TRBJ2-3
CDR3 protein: CASSLVRFKGTDTQYF

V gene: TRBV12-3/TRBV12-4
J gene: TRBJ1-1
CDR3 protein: CASSLGSGAGNTEAFF

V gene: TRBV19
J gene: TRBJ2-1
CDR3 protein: CASSIASGRRVNEQFF

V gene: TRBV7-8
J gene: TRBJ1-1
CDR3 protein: CASSVRTEAAEAFF

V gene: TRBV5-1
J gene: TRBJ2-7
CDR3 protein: CASSLIAGQIVPYEQYF

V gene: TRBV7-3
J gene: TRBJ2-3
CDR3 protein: CASSLTARPTDTQYF

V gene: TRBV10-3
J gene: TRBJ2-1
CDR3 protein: CASRTGGMSYNEQFF

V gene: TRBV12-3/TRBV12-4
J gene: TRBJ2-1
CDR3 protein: CASSPTVRAVNNEQFF

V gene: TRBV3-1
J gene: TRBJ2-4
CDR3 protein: CASSQEFENIQYF

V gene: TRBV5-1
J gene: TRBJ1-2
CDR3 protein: CASSPLDRSYGYTF

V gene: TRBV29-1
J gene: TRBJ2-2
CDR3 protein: CSVEGSRTSGRNTGELFF

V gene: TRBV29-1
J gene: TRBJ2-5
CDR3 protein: CSVLLAGGETQYF

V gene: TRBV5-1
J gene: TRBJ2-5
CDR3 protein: CASSSVGDFQETQYF

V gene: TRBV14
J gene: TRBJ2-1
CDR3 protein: CASSQDLVAEQFF

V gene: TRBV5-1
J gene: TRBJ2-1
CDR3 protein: CASSLSHGGKVYNEQFF

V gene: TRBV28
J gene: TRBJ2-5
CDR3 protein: CASSTDGGGETQYF

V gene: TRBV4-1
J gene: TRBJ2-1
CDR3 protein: CASSWTSGPNNEQFF

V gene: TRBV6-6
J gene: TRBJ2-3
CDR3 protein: CASSYSITDTQYF

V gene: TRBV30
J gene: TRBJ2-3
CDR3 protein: CAWSRGDSVTDTQYF

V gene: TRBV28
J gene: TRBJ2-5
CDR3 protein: CASSLIPIIQYF

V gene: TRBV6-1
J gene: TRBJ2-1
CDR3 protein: CASSEKEGGGVINEQFF

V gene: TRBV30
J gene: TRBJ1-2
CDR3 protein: CAWSVDRGYGYTF

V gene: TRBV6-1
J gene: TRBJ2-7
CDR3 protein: CASAASGYEQYF

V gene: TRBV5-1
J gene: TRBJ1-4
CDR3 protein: CASSLGHLATNEKLFF

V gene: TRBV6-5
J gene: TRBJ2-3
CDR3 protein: CASSYFGGSTDTQYF

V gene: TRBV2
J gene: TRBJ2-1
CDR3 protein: CASSRDTLPGSEQFF

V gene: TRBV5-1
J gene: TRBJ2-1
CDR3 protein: CASSLVFASGIVNEQFF

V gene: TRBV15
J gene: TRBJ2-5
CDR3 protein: CATSRPTSGRADLETQYF

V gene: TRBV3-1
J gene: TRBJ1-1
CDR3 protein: CASSPVGGANTEAFF

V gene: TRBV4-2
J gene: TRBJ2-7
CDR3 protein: CASSEGFSAEQYF